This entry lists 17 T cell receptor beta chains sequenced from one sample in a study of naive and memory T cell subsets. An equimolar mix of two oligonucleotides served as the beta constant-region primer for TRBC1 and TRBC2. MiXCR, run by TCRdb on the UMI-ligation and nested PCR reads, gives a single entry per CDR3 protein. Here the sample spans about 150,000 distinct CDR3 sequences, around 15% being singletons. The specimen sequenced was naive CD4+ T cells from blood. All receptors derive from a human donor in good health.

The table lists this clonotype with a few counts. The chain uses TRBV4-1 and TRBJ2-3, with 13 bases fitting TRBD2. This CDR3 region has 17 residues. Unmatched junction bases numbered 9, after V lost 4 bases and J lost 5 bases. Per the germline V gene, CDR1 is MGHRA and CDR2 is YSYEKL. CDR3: CASSLEGTSGTLDTQYF. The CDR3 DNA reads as TGCGCCAGCAGCCTAGAAGGGACTAGCGGGACCTTAGATACGCAGTATTTT.

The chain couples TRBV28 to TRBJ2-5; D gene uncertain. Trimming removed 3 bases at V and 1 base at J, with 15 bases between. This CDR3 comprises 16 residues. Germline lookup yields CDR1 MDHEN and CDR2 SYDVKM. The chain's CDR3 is CASSFTDAGPQETQYF. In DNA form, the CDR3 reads TGTGCCAGCAGTTTCACGGACGCCGGCCCCCAAGAGACCCAGTACTTC.

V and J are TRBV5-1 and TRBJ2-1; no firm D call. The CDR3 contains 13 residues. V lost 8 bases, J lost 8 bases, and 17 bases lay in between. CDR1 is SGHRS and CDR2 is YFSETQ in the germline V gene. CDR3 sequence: CASARAPRDEQFF. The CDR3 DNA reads TGCGCCAGTGCCCGGGCCCCCCGAGATGAGCAGTTCTTC.

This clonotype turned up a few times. The CDR3 is CASSAADGIRGYTF. CDR3 coding DNA: TGCGCCAGCAGCGCCGCCGACGGGATCAGGGGCTACACCTTC. The chain is built from TRBV5-1 and TRBJ1-2; D unresolved. The CDR3 covers 14 residues. Germline lookup yields CDR1 SGHRS and CDR2 YFSETQ. Trimming shortened V by 4 bases and J by 8 bases, and 18 bases separated the two germline ends. Full variable domain (missing parts from reference TRBV5-1 and TRBJ1-2): KAGVTQTPRYLIKTRGQQVTLSCSPISGHRSVSWYQQTPGQGLQFLFEYFSETQRNKGNFPGRFSGRQFSNSRSEMNVSTLELGDSALYLCASSAADGIRGYTFGSGTRLTVV.

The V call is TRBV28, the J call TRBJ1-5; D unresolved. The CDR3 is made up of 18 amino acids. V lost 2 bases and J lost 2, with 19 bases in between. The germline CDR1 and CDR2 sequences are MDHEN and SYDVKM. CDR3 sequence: CASSLIWIKGIGNQPQHF. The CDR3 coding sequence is TGTGCCAGCAGTTTAATATGGATTAAGGGAATCGGCAATCAGCCCCAGCATTTT.

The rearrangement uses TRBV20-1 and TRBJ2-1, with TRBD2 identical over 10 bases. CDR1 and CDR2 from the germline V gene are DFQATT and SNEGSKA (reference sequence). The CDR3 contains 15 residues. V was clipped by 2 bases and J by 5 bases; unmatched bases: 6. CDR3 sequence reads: CSARRSGRVNNEQFF. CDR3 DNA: TGCAGTGCTAGAAGGAGCGGGAGGGTTAACAATGAGCAGTTCTTC.

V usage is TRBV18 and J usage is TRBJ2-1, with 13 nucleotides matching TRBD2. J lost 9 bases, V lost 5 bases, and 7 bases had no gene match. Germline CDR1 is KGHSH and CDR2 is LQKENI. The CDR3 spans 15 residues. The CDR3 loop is CASSLLAGGPGEQFF. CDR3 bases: TGTGCCAGCTCATTACTAGCGGGAGGGCCTGGTGAGCAGTTCTTC.

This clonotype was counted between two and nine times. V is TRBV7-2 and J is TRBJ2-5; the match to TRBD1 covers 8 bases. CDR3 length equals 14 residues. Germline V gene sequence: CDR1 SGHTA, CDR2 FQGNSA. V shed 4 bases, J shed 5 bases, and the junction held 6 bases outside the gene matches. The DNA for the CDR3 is TGTGCCAGCAGCTCCCAGGGGGCCGGCGAGACCCAGTACTTC. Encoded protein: CASSSQGAGETQYF.

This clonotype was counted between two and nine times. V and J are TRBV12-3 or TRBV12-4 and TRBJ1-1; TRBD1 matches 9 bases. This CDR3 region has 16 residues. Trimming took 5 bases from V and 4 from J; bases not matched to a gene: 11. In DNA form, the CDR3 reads TGTGCCAGCAGTCTAGGACAGGGGCGCATCAGCACTGAAGCTTTCTTT. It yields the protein CASSLGQGRISTEAFF.

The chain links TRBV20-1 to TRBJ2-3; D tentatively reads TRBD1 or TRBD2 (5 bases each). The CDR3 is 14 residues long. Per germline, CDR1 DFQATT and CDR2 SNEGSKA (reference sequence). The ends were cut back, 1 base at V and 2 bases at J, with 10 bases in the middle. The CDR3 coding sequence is TGCAGTGCTAGAGCCCCCGGGGCCACAGATACGCAGTATTTT. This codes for CSARAPGATDTQYF.

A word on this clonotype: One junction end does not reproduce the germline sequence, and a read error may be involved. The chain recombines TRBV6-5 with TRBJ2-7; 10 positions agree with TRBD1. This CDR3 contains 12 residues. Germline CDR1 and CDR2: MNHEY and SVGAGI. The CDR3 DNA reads TGTGCCAGCAGTTCACGACAGGGGGCAAGTAACTTC. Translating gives CASSSRQGASNF.

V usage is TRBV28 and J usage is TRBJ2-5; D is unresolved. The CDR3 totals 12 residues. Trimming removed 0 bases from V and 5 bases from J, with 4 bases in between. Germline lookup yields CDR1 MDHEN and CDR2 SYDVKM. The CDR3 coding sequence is TGTGCCAGCAGTTTATGGAGCGAGACCCAGTACTTC. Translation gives CASSLWSETQYF.

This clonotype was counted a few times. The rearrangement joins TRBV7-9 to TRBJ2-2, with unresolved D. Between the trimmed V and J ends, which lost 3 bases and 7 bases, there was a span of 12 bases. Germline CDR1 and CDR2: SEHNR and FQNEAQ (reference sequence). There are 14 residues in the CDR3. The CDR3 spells CASSFSGVVGELFF. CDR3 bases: TGTGCCAGCAGCTTTTCAGGTGTTGTCGGGGAGCTGTTTTTT.

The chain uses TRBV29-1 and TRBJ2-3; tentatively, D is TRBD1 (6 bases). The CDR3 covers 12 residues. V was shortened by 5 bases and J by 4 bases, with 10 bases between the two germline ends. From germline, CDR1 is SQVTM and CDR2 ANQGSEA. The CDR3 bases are TGCAGCGTTCAAACAGGGTCAGATACGCAGTATTTT. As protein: CSVQTGSDTQYF.

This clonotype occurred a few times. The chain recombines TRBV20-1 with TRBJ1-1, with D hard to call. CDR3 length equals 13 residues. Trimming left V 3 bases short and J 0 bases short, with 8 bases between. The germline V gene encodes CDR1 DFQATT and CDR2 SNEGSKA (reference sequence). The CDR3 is CSASRDMNTEAFF. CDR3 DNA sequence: TGCAGTGCTAGTAGAGATATGAACACTGAAGCTTTCTTT.

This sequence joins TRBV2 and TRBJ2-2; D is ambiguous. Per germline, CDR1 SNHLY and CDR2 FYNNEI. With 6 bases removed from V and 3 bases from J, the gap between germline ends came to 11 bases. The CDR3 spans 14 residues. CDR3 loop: CASRNRPDTGELFF. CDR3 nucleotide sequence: TGTGCCAGCAGGAACCGACCGGACACCGGGGAGCTGTTTTTT.

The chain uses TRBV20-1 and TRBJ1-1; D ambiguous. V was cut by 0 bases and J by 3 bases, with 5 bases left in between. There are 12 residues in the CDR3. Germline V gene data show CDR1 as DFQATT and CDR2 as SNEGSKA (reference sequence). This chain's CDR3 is CSAREGYTEAFF. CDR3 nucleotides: TGCAGTGCTAGAGAAGGTTACACTGAAGCTTTCTTT.